Below, 4 T cell receptor beta chains from the same sample are listed, as sequenced in a study of T cell responses to AZD1222 COVID-19 vaccine. Repertoires were generated with immunoSEQ multiplex PCR, while TCRdb's copy carries only in-frame clones and drops some. The sample contains about 110,000 clones, roughly 92% of which appear only once. The sample here was peripheral blood, taken 28 days after the second AZD1222 dose. The receptor set was obtained from an adult who received the AZD1222 COVID-19 vaccine.

The chain employs TRBV4-3 and TRBJ1-2; 8 bases are shared with TRBD1. J gave up 7 bases and V 4 bases, and 8 bases lay outside the gene matches. Germline lookup yields CDR1 LGHNA and CDR2 YSLEER. This CDR3 comprises 14 residues. The CDR3 coding sequence is TGCGCCAGCAGCCGTGGACAGGGAAGTGGTGGCTACACCTTC. Its protein product is CASSRGQGSGGYTF.

The rearrangement links TRBV6-2 or TRBV6-3 to TRBJ1-1; 11 positions match TRBD1. Trimming removed 2 bases from V and 10 bases from J; junction bases left unmatched: 3. This CDR3 region has 13 residues. Germline CDR1 reads MNHEY; CDR2 reads SVGEGT. The CDR3 sequence is CASSYQGQGVAFF. The CDR3, as DNA: TGTGCCAGCAGTTACCAGGGACAGGGGGTAGCTTTCTTT.

The genes are TRBV9 and TRBJ2-1; 7 nucleotides line up with TRBD1. J was trimmed by 1 base and V by 1 base; bases with no gene match: 2. Germline V lookup: CDR1 SGDLS, CDR2 YYNGEE. This CDR3 is built from 15 residues. CDR3 sequence reads: CASSVRGQSYNEQFF. The CDR3 DNA reads as TGTGCCAGCAGCGTAAGGGGACAGTCCTACAATGAGCAGTTCTTC.

V gene TRBV5-5 combines with J gene TRBJ2-7, with 9 nucleotides matching TRBD1. Germline V CDR1 and CDR2: SGHKS, YYEKEE (reference sequence). This CDR3 has 14 residues. With 4 bases clipped from V and 7 bases from J, the junction kept 9 bases outside the gene matches. The CDR3 DNA reads as TGTGCCAGCAGCACCCGGGACAGGGAATTTGAGCAGTACTTC. This encodes CASSTRDREFEQYF.